Listed below are T cell receptor beta chains from one sample, sequenced in a study of technical replicates of blood from a few donors. Generated by immunoSEQ multiplex PCR, the TCRdb table keeps only in-frame clones and is missing some. The table lists approximately 76,000 clones, almost 98% of them singletons. What was sequenced was T cells isolated from PBMCs. These receptors were collected from a human donor in good health. Both conserved end residues are part of each CDR3. The D gene is left open where the match is weak. Part of the rows lack a size; the others show once, few, many or a class for expanded clones.

NA,NA,TRBJ2-1,TRBV6-5,TGTGCCAGCAGCGCACAGGGCTACAATGAGCAGTTCTTC,CASSAQGYNEQFF
once,NA,TRBJ2-1,TRBV7-6,TGTGCCAGCAGCTTACGAGGGGTAGGGGGTGAGCAGTTCTTC,CASSLRGVGGEQFF
NA,NA,TRBJ1-2,TRBV14,TGTGCCAGCAGCCTAGTATCTAACTATGGCTACACCTTC,CASSLVSNYGYTF
NA,NA,TRBJ2-1,TRBV25-1,TGTGCCAGCAGTGAATTTGGGGGACTCGGGGAGCAGTTCTTC,CASSEFGGLGEQFF
NA,NA,TRBJ2-1,TRBV11-3,TGTGCCAGCAGCTATAGAGGAGAGCAGTTCTTC,CASSYRGEQFF
NA,NA,TRBJ1-1,TRBV28,TGTGCCAGCAGTTTACAGGCGCCGAACACTGAAGCTTTCTTT,CASSLQAPNTEAFF
NA,TRBD2,TRBJ2-1,TRBV28,TGTGCCACCCGAGCGGGACTATACAATGAGCAGTTCTTC,CATRAGLYNEQFF
NA,NA,TRBJ2-5,TRBV4-1,TGCGCCAGCAGCCAAGATTTCGGCCAGGTCCAAGAGACCCAGTACTTC,CASSQDFGQVQETQYF
NA,NA,TRBJ1-1,TRBV4-1,TGCGCCAGCAGCCCAACAGGGAGTCCTGAAGCTTTCTTT,CASSPTGSPEAFF
NA,TRBD2,TRBJ2-7,TRBV6-5,TGTGCCAGCAGTTACTCAACTAGCGGGAGCTTCCACGAGCAGTACTTC,CASSYSTSGSFHEQYF
NA,NA,TRBJ1-3,TRBV29-1,TGCAGCGTTTCCGACACGGGAAACACCATATATTTT,CSVSDTGNTIYF
NA,NA,TRBJ1-4,TRBV11-2,TGTGCCAGCAGTTTAGGGGGGGATGGACTGTTTTTT,CASSLGGDGLFF
NA,NA,TRBJ2-7,TRBV28,TGTGCCAGCAGTTCCGACTCGGGCGAGCAGTACTTC,CASSSDSGEQYF
NA,TRBD2,TRBJ2-1,TRBV25-1,TGTGCCAGCAGTGAATTTCCTAGCGGGGGGGACAGGAATGAGCAGTTCTTC,CASSEFPSGGDRNEQFF
NA,NA,TRBJ2-3,TRBV30,TGTGCCTGGAGTTTACTAGTAGTCGATACGCAGTATTTT,CAWSLLVVDTQYF
once,NA,TRBJ2-2,TRBV4-1,TGCGCCAGCAGCCAGCGGATAACCGGGGAGCTGTTTTTT,CASSQRITGELFF
NA,TRBD2,TRBJ2-7,TRBV4-1,TGCGCCAGCAGCCAAATAGGAAGGGATAGGGGCGGGGGGTTAGGCGAGCAGTACTTC,CASSQIGRDRGGGLGEQYF
NA,NA,TRBJ1-1,TRBV5-1,TGCGCCAGCAGCTTGGGGGCAGGGGAAGCTTTCTTT,CASSLGAGEAFF
NA,NA,TRBJ1-5,TRBV23-1,TGCGCCAGCAGTCGATACCGGGACAACTATCAGCCCCAGCATTTT,CASSRYRDNYQPQHF
NA,TRBD2,TRBJ2-5,TRBV9,TGTGCCAGCAGCTTAGCGGCGGGGGTGGGGACCCAGTACTTC,CASSLAAGVGTQYF
NA,NA,TRBJ2-3,TRBV27,TGTGCCAGCAGTTTGTACGGGCCGGGGGGCACAGATACGCAGTATTTT,CASSLYGPGGTDTQYF
NA,NA,TRBJ2-1,TRBV27,TGTGCCAGCGGTTTAACAGGTCCCAATGAGCAGTTCTTC,CASGLTGPNEQFF
NA,TRBD2,TRBJ2-7,TRBV14,TGTGCCAGCAGCCGCAGACTAGCGGGGGTCTACGAGCAGTACTTC,CASSRRLAGVYEQYF
NA,NA,TRBJ1-3,TRBV4-1,TGCGCCAGCAGACAGGAGAGCTCTGGAAACACCATATATTTT,CASRQESSGNTIYF
NA,NA,TRBJ1-2,TRBV5-6,TGTGCCAGCAGCTTGAGAGAATATGGCTACACCTTC,CASSLREYGYTF
NA,NA,TRBJ1-2,TRBV29-1,TGCAGCGTTGTAGTCGGACAGAATCCTGTCTATGGCTACACCTTC,CSVVVGQNPVYGYTF
NA,NA,TRBJ2-2,TRBV28,TGTGCCAGCAAAGCGGGACAGGACAGCGGGGAGCTGTTTTTT,CASKAGQDSGELFF
NA,NA,TRBJ2-7,TRBV18,TGTGCCAGCGTACGGACACCCACCGGGACACCCGCATCTTACGAGCAGTACTTC,CASVRTPTGTPASYEQYF
NA,TRBD1,TRBJ1-5,TRBV9,TGTGCCAGCAGCAAAACGACAGGGCTCAATCAGCCCCAGCATTTT,CASSKTTGLNQPQHF
once,TRBD1,TRBJ2-3,TRBV5-1,TGCGCCAGCAGCTTGGTGGGACAGGCCACAGATACGCAGTATTTT,CASSLVGQATDTQYF
once,NA,TRBJ1-4,TRBV19,TGTGCCAGTAGTATAGATCTTTTCGGTGGAGTCGAACTGTTTTTT,CASSIDLFGGVELFF
once,TRBD1,TRBJ2-7,TRBV28,TGTGCCAGCAGTAGGCCGGGACAGTTTTTCTACGAGCAGTACTTC,CASSRPGQFFYEQYF
NA,TRBD2,TRBJ2-7,TRBV9,TGTGCCAGCAGCGCGACTAGCGGAACCTACGAGCAGTACTTC,CASSATSGTYEQYF
NA,TRBD1,TRBJ2-7,TRBV27,TGTGCCAGCAGTTTATCCCACTCCATCCCGCGGGACAGGGGTTACGAGCAGTACTTC,CASSLSHSIPRDRGYEQYF
NA,TRBD1,TRBJ2-1,TRBV7-9,TGTGCCAGCAGCTTAAACAGGGGGCACGCCAATGAGCAGTTCTTC,CASSLNRGHANEQFF
NA,TRBD1,TRBJ1-2,TRBV2,TGTGCCAGCAGAATACGGCAGGGGGTGGGTGGCTACACCTTC,CASRIRQGVGGYTF
NA,TRBD1,TRBJ2-3,TRBV7-7,TGTGCTAGCAGCCTCGGGACAGGAGCTGCAGATACGCAGTATTTT,CASSLGTGAADTQYF
once,NA,TRBJ2-5,TRBV4-1,TGCGCCAGCAGCCAAGATGAGCAGGCCCAAGAGACCCAGTACTTC,CASSQDEQAQETQYF
NA,NA,TRBJ2-5,TRBV28,TGTGCCAGCGCCCTGGCCGTTGGGGGGGCGAGGGAAGAGACCCAGTACTTC,CASALAVGGAREETQYF
NA,TRBD1,TRBJ2-7,TRBV6-6,TGTGCCAGCAGGAGCTTGACAGGGAACGGCTACGAGCAGTACTTC,CASRSLTGNGYEQYF
NA,NA,TRBJ2-7,TRBV28,TGTGCCACCTTCGGGGGACAGAACCTACCCTACGAGCAGTACTTC,CATFGGQNLPYEQYF
NA,TRBD2,TRBJ2-5,TRBV23-1,TGCGCCAGCAGTCAATCGCAGCGGGGGGGGCAAGAGACCCAGTACTTC,CASSQSQRGGQETQYF
NA,TRBD1,TRBJ2-3,TRBV19,TGTGCCAGTAGTATGGGACAGGGACGCGATACGCAGTATTTT,CASSMGQGRDTQYF
NA,NA,TRBJ2-1,TRBV6-5,TGTGCCAGCAGTACCCGGGTGTATAGGGGGGGGCAGTTCTTC,CASSTRVYRGGQFF
NA,NA,TRBJ1-2,TRBV19,TGTGCCAGTAGAGAGGACAGACCATTTTATGGCTACACCTTC,CASREDRPFYGYTF
NA,NA,TRBJ1-1,TRBV19,TGTGCCAGTAGTAAGGGGCACCAGAACACTGAAGCTTTCTTT,CASSKGHQNTEAFF
NA,NA,TRBJ2-2,TRBV7-3,TGTGCCAGCAGCTTATCCCCCGGGCTAGCGTACACCGGGGAGCTGTTTTTT,CASSLSPGLAYTGELFF
NA,TRBD2,TRBJ2-1,TRBV11-2,TGTGCCAGCCTAGTGGGGACTAGCGGTTTAAATGAGCAGTTCTTC,CASLVGTSGLNEQFF
once,TRBD1,TRBJ1-2,TRBV6-6,TGTGCCAGCAGTTACCTCCGGAGGACAGGGAATGATGGCTACACCTTC,CASSYLRRTGNDGYTF
NA,NA,TRBJ1-2,TRBV2,TGTGCCAGCAGAGAGGGGGGGGCGGATGGCTACACCTTC,CASREGGADGYTF
NA,NA,TRBJ2-5,TRBV5-1,TGCGCCAGCAGCTCTAGCGCCCTCCAAGAGACCCAGTACTTC,CASSSSALQETQYF
NA,NA,TRBJ2-3,TRBV9,TGTGCCAGCACCGTGGGGGGTGGAGATACGCAGTATTTT,CASTVGGGDTQYF
NA,NA,TRBJ2-5,TRBV27,TGTGCCAGCAGTCCTCCCGGACAGTTACAAGAGACCCAGTACTTC,CASSPPGQLQETQYF
NA,NA,TRBJ2-5,TRBV19,TGTGCCAGTAGTAATCGGCAGGGGGAGACCCAGTACTTC,CASSNRQGETQYF
NA,TRBD2,TRBJ2-3,TRBV14,TGTGCCAGCAGCCGCTACCTGGGACTAGCGGACACTAGCACAGATACGCAGTATTTT,CASSRYLGLADTSTDTQYF
NA,NA,TRBJ1-2,TRBV6-5,TGTGCCAGCAGTCTAGGCACGGGGGGAGGCTACACCTTC,CASSLGTGGGYTF
NA,TRBD2,TRBJ2-4,TRBV10-2,TGCGCCAGCAGTGGGGGGGGTAACATTCAGTACTTC,CASSGGGNIQYF